This T cell receptor (beta chain) came from a study of blood T cell repertoires in COVID-19. Data came from immunoSEQ multiplex PCR; TCRdb stores just in-frame clones and leaves some out. The data hold approximately 290,000 clones, with 89% observed a single time. Germline V gene lookup returns CDR1 SNHLY and CDR2 FYNNEI. V lost 1 base and J 4 bases, leaving 16 bases between the germline ends. The CDR3 has 16 residues. This clone came up a few times. The sequenced sample was peripheral blood. The sequence came from a woman in her twenties or thirties with COVID-19, enrolled during active disease. The chain recombines TRBV2 with TRBJ1-2, with D possibly being TRBD1 (5 bases). The CDR3 DNA sequence: TGTGCCAGCAGTGAAGGTTCAGGGTTCTTGGGCTATGGCTACACCTTC. Its protein product is CASSEGSGFLGYGYTF.